This TCR beta chain came from a study of blood T cell repertoires in COVID-19. V lost 7 bases and J 0 bases, leaving 15 bases between the germline ends. The CDR3 consists of 15 residues. CDR1 is LNHDA, CDR2 SQIVND, per germline (reference sequence). Original methodology: Nucleated cell counts were estimated from reference gene primer amplification. Profiled with immunoSEQ multiplex PCR; TCRdb holds only in-frame clones, not every one. V and J calls and clone size come straight from that table; D and trimming were deduced from the DNA. Of hundreds of thousands of clones listed, 75% to 90% were seen once; the top ten hold 7.5% to 9%.

The sequence was obtained from a human donor in a cohort sampled during active COVID-19. Sequencing was performed on peripheral blood. The genes are TRBV19 and TRBJ1-1; no firm D call. The DNA for the CDR3 is TGTGCCAGTAAGTTTACCGGGGTCCTGAACACTGAAGCTTTCTTT. It translates to CASKFTGVLNTEAFF.